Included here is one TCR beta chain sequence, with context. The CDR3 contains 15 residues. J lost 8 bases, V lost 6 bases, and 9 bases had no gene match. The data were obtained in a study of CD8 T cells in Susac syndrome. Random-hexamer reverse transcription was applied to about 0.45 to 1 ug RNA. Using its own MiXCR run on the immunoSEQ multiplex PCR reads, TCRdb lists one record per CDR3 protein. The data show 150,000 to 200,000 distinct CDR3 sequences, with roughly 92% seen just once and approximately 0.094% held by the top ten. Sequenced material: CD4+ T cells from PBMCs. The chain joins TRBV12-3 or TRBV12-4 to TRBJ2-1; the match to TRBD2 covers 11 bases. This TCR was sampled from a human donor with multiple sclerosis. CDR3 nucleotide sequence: TGTGCCAGCAGGGACAATAGCGGGGGGGCCGATGAGCAGTTCTTC. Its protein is CASRDNSGGADEQFF.